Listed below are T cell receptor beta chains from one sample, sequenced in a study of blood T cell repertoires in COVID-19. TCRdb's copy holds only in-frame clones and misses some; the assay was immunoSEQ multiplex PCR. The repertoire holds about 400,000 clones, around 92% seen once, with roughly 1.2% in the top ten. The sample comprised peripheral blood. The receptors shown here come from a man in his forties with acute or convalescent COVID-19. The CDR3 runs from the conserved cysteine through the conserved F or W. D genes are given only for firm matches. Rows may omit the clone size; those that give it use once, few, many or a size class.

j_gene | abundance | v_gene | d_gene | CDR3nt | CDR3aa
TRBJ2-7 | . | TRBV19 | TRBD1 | TGTGCCAGTAAGTTACAGGGGGCTGCCGAGCAGTACTTC | CASKLQGAAEQYF
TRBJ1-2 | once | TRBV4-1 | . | TGCGCCAGCAGCCACGGGAGCTATGGCTACACCTTC | CASSHGSYGYTF
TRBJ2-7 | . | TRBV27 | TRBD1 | TGTGCCAGCAGTAGGGACAGGGGAAACTACGAGCAGTACTTC | CASSRDRGNYEQYF
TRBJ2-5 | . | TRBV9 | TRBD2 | TGTGCCAGCAGCGTAGGGCTAGCGGAAACAGAGACCCAGTACTTC | CASSVGLAETETQYF
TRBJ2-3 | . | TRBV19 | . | TGTGCCAGTAAGGAGACTAGGGGCTTCGATACGCAGTATTTT | CASKETRGFDTQYF
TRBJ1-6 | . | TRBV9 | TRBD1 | TGTGCCAGCAGCGTAAACCCAGGGGGGAATTCACCCCTCCACTTT | CASSVNPGGNSPLHF
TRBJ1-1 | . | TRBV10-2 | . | TGCGCCAGCAGTCCGAACAGGAACACTGAAGCTTTCTTT | CASSPNRNTEAFF
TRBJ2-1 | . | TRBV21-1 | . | TGTGCCAGCACCAAGGGGACCGGGACTAGCGGGACGAACGACTTTTACAATGAGCAGTTCTTC | CASTKGTGTSGTNDFYNEQFF
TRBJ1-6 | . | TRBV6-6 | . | TGTGCCAGCAGTTGGGAGTCGGGAGGGAGTTCACCCCTCCACTTT | CASSWESGGSSPLHF
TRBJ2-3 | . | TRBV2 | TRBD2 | TGTGCCAGCTCTGGGGGTAGCGGGACAGATACGCAGTATTTT | CASSGGSGTDTQYF
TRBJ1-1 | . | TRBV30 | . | TGTGCCTGGAGTGTAACGGGGTTGAACACTGAAGCTTTCTTT | CAWSVTGLNTEAFF
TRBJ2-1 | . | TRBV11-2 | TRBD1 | TGTGCCAGCAGCTTAGGAGGGGGGACAGGGGTCAATGAGCAGTTCTTC | CASSLGGGTGVNEQFF
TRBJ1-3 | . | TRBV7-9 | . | TGTGCCAGCAGCTTAGGAACAGTGGTGTCCGGAAACACCATATATTTT | CASSLGTVVSGNTIYF
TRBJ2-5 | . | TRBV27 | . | TGTGCCAGCAGTTTGGTGGGGCGCCGGCAAGAGACCCAGTACTTC | CASSLVGRRQETQYF
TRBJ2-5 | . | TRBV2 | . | TGTGCCAGCAGGAGGACAGACTACTCCCTAGAGACCCAGTACTTC | CASRRTDYSLETQYF
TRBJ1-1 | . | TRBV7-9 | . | TGTGCCAGCAGCTTTTACCTGGGCCCCCTCTCCGGAGCTTTCTTT | CASSFYLGPLSGAFF
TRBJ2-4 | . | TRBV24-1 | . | TGTGCCACCAGTGATCATAACAGGGATCCCAAAAACATTCAGTACTTC | CATSDHNRDPKNIQYF
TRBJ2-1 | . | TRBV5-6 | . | TGTGCCAGCAGGTACTCCAACACGAAACTATCCTACAATGAGCAGTTCTTC | CASRYSNTKLSYNEQFF
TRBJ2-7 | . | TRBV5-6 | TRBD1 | TGTGCCAGCAGCGTATCCGGGACAGAAATCCTACGAGGGCAGTACTTC | CASSVSGTEILRGQYF
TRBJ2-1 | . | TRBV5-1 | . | TGCGCCAGCAGCTTGGGTCCAGGGTCGAATGAGCAGTTCTTC | CASSLGPGSNEQFF